Shown below are 24 T cell receptor beta chains from a single sample sequenced in a study of siplizumab effects on memory and regulatory T cells. Sequencing was performed with immunoSEQ multiplex PCR; in TCRdb, only in-frame clones are kept and a portion is missing. The profile shows over 100,000 clones, roughly nine tenths of them singletons. The sequenced sample was Tregs sorted from blood. These receptors were taken from a human donor in good health.

The chain joins TRBV19 to TRBJ2-7; 14 nucleotides align to TRBD2. CDR1 is LNHDA, CDR2 SQIVND, per germline (reference sequence). This CDR3 has 16 amino acids. Trimming at V came to 4 bases and at J to 4 bases, leaving 6 bases not matched to a gene. The CDR3 DNA reads TGTGCCAGTAGTAGTGGGGGACTAGCGGGAGAATACGAGCAGTACTTC. It codes for CASSSGGLAGEYEQYF.

The chain is built from TRBV18 and TRBJ1-1; D is unclear. The ends were cut back, 3 bases at V and 12 bases at J, with 11 bases in the middle. This CDR3 is 11 amino acids long. Germline V lookup: CDR1 KGHSH, CDR2 LQKENI. Here the CDR3 reads CASSPGPFPFF. CDR3 nucleotides: TGTGCCAGCTCACCCGGGCCGTTCCCTTTCTTT.

This chain connects TRBV2 to TRBJ1-2, with D hard to call. The CDR3 has 15 amino acids. Trimming took 2 bases from V and 5 from J, leaving 15 bases between them. Looked up from germline, CDR1 is SNHLY and CDR2 is FYNNEI. The CDR3, as DNA: TGTGCCAGCAGTGAATCGCCAGGCCTTGATTATGGCTACACCTTC. Residues: CASSESPGLDYGYTF.

V is TRBV5-4 and J is TRBJ2-7; tentatively, D is TRBD1 or TRBD2 (5 bases each). The CDR3 has 14 residues. CDR1 SGHNT and CDR2 YYREEE come from the germline V gene (reference sequence). V dropped 4 bases and J dropped 2 bases, with 13 bases sitting between them. The CDR3 coding sequence is TGTGCCAGCAGCCGGGACGGCCTTACCTACGAGCAGTACTTC. This gives the protein CASSRDGLTYEQYF.

This clone was detected once. The V call is TRBV5-4, the J call TRBJ1-2, with D tentatively TRBD1 (6 bases). The CDR3 has 13 amino acids. CDR1 SGHNT and CDR2 YYREEE come from the germline V gene (reference sequence). V dropped 6 bases and J dropped 2 bases, with 11 bases sitting between them. The CDR3 DNA is TGTGCCAGCACCAGGACAGAGAACTATGGCTACACCTTC. Protein sequence: CASTRTENYGYTF.

The chain carries TRBV4-1 and TRBJ1-2, with D perhaps matching TRBD1 (5 bases). Germline CDR1 reads MGHRA; CDR2 reads YSYEKL. V lost 1 base, J lost 4 bases, and 19 bases lay in between. The CDR3 totals 17 residues. The CDR3 DNA reads as TGCGCCAGCAGCCAAGGCCCGGGGGGGAGTACTGCCTATGGCTACACCTTC. It codes for CASSQGPGGSTAYGYTF.

The rearrangement links TRBV19 to TRBJ2-5; no reliable D call. Germline assignment: CDR1 LNHDA and CDR2 SQIVND (reference sequence). V gave up 3 bases and J gave up 4 bases, with 9 bases separating them. There are 13 residues in the CDR3. CDR3 DNA sequence: TGTGCCAGTAGTATGAACAAGGGAGAGACCCAGTACTTC. It codes for CASSMNKGETQYF.

V and J are TRBV6-5 and TRBJ2-1; D is unresolved. V lost 4 bases to trimming and J lost 1 base, with 11 bases between them. Germline CDR1 and CDR2: MNHEY and SVGAGI. The CDR3 has 15 amino acids. CDR3 protein: CASSSGGISYNEQFF. For the CDR3, the DNA is TGTGCCAGCAGTTCAGGCGGCATTTCCTACAATGAGCAGTTCTTC.

The chain is built from TRBV11-2 and TRBJ2-3; D gene uncertain. Germline CDR1 and CDR2: SGHAT and FQNNGV. The CDR3 has 15 residues. The germline V and J ends were trimmed by 4 bases and 5 bases, with 16 bases remaining between them. DNA of the CDR3: TGTGCCAGCAGCTCCCAGGTGGTGATTGGAGATACGCAGTATTTT. This gives the protein CASSSQVVIGDTQYF.

The chain employs TRBV5-4 and TRBJ2-1; 9 bases match TRBD2. With 0 bases clipped from V and 14 bases from J, the junction kept 12 bases outside the gene matches. Per the germline V gene, CDR1 is SGHNT and CDR2 is YYREEE (reference sequence). The CDR3 contains 15 residues. The CDR3 loop reads CASSLDSGSPLGEFF. The CDR3, as DNA: TGTGCCAGCAGCTTGGATAGCGGGAGTCCCCTTGGGGAGTTCTTC.

V usage is TRBV19 and J usage is TRBJ1-3; weak D call: TRBD1 (6 bases). This CDR3 region has 15 residues. Germline CDR1 LNHDA, CDR2 SQIVND (reference sequence). The V gene lost 7 bases and the J gene lost 11 bases, with 24 bases spanning the gap. The chain's CDR3 is CASNDWDTTMSAIYF. As DNA, the CDR3 is TGTGCCAGTAATGATTGGGACACAACGATGTCTGCCATATATTTT. Combining the CDR3 with reference TRBV19 and TRBJ1-3 gives the whole variable domain DGGITQSPKYLFRKEGQNVTLSCEQNLNHDAMYWYRQDPGQGLRLIYYSQIVNDFQKGDIAEGYSVSREKKESFPLTVTSAQKNPTAFYLCASNDWDTTMSAIYFGEGSWLTVV.

As concerns this clone: Relative to the germline gene, one junction end is altered; a read error may explain this. The chain has TRBV11-3 and TRBJ2-7, with D perhaps TRBD1 (5 bases). CDR3 size: 11 residues. Germline V gene lookup returns CDR1 SGHNT and CDR2 YENEEA. Written as DNA, the CDR3 is TGTGCCAGCAGCCTAGACAGCGAGCAGTACTTC. Protein product: CASSLDSEQYF. Full variable domain (outside the CDR3, taken from reference TRBV11-3 and TRBJ2-7): EAGVVQSPRYKIIEKKQPVAFWCNPISGHNTLYWYLQNLGQGPELLIRYENEEAVDDSQLPKDRFSAERLKGVDSTLKIQPAELGDSAVYLCASSLDSEQYFGPGTRLTVT.

The V and J genes are TRBV7-9 and TRBJ1-2, with 8 bases identical to TRBD1. Germline values: CDR1 SEHNR, CDR2 FQNEAQ (reference sequence). The CDR3 totals 14 residues. J gave up 6 bases and V 5 bases, and 8 bases lay outside the gene matches. CDR3 DNA: TGTGCCAGCAGCGCCCGACAGGGGATGGATGGCTACACCTTC. As protein: CASSARQGMDGYTF.

The rearrangement links TRBV11-2 to TRBJ2-1, with TRBD2 as a possible D gene (6 bases). The CDR3 covers 15 residues. The V gene's germline CDR1 is SGHAT and CDR2 FQNNGV. V lost 2 bases and J lost 4, with 12 bases in between. CDR3 amino acids: CASSLSGRWYNEQFF. CDR3 coding DNA: TGTGCCAGCAGCTTATCCGGGAGATGGTACAATGAGCAGTTCTTC.

This sequence joins TRBV5-1 and TRBJ2-5; 7 bases fit TRBD1. With V trimmed by 1 base and J by 2 bases, 5 bases remained unmatched. CDR1 and CDR2 from the germline V gene are SGHRS and YFSETQ. The CDR3 is 15 amino acids. DNA for the CDR3: TGCGCCAGCAGCTTGCAGGGACAGATACAAGAGACCCAGTACTTC. Translated: CASSLQGQIQETQYF.

With respect to this clone: Other DNA sequences within the sample encode an identical CDR3. The chain carries TRBV12-5 and TRBJ1-5; D gene unclear. Germline V gene sequence: CDR1 LGHNT, CDR2 FRNRAP. The CDR3 sequence is 11 residues long. The V and J ends lost 5 bases and 10 bases respectively, with 9 bases between them. The CDR3 reads CASGLTEPQHF. CDR3 nucleotide sequence: TGTGCTAGTGGTCTTACAGAACCCCAGCATTTT.

The chain couples TRBV5-4 to TRBJ2-1; the D gene is possibly TRBD1 (5 bases). Germline assignment: CDR1 SGHNT and CDR2 YYREEE (reference sequence). The CDR3 has 13 amino acids. Trimming removed 0 bases from V and 6 bases from J, with 7 bases in between. Here the CDR3 DNA reads TGTGCCAGCAGCTTGGGACAGACCAATGAGCAGTTCTTC. It translates to CASSLGQTNEQFF.

The chain employs TRBV10-2 and TRBJ1-1; 8 bases align to TRBD1. The CDR3 contains 13 residues. Germline loops: CDR1 WSHSY, CDR2 SAAADI. J was trimmed by 6 bases and V by 7 bases; bases with no gene match: 7. The CDR3 loop reads CASTDRGIAEAFF. DNA of the CDR3: TGCGCCAGCACCGACAGGGGCATCGCTGAAGCTTTCTTT.

This chain uses TRBV7-2 with TRBJ1-1, with a possible D match to TRBD1 (6 bases). Germline V gives CDR1 SGHTA, CDR2 FQGNSA. The V end lost 7 bases, the J end lost 0 bases, and 15 bases lay between the germline ends. This CDR3 has 15 amino acids. Here the CDR3 reads CASTQQGRMNTEAFF. The CDR3 DNA sequence: TGTGCCAGCACCCAACAGGGAAGGATGAACACTGAAGCTTTCTTT.

V usage is TRBV6-6 and J usage is TRBJ2-7; 11 bases match TRBD2. The CDR3 is made up of 14 amino acids. The germline gives CDR1 MNHNY, CDR2 SVGAGI (reference sequence). V shed 6 bases, J shed 0 bases, and the junction held 1 base outside the gene matches. This CDR3 is CASSGTSGSYEQYF. In DNA, the CDR3 is TGTGCCAGCAGCGGGACTAGCGGCTCCTACGAGCAGTACTTC.

The V and J genes are TRBV25-1 and TRBJ2-5; 9 bases line up with TRBD1. This CDR3 spans 15 amino acids. V gave up 2 bases and J gave up 3 bases; unmatched junction bases: 4. CDR1 MGHDK and CDR2 SYGVNS come from the germline V gene. CDR3 region: CASSEIGQGKETQYF. The CDR3 nucleotides are TGTGCCAGCAGTGAAATAGGACAGGGGAAAGAGACCCAGTACTTC.

This chain links TRBV4-1 with TRBJ2-7; D gene ambiguous. CDR3 length: 13 residues. Germline CDR1 is MGHRA and CDR2 is YSYEKL. V was clipped by 3 bases and J by 4 bases, with 10 bases between them. Here the CDR3 reads CASSHNERYEQYF. The CDR3 nucleotides read TGCGCCAGCAGCCACAATGAAAGATACGAGCAGTACTTC.

The chain uses TRBV5-1 and TRBJ2-1, with a weak D call TRBD2 (5 bases). V was pared by 8 bases and J by 3 bases, with 12 bases between. CDR1 is SGHRS, CDR2 YFSETQ, per germline. The CDR3 consists of 13 residues. CDR3 loop: CASRSGDYNEQFF. CDR3 DNA: TGCGCCAGTCGTTCCGGGGACTACAATGAGCAGTTCTTC.

This chain connects TRBV19 to TRBJ1-6; 9 nucleotides line up with TRBD1. The CDR3 has 16 amino acids. Germline values: CDR1 LNHDA, CDR2 SQIVND (reference sequence). V lost 4 bases, J lost 9 bases, and 10 bases stayed unmatched. The CDR3 DNA is TGTGCCAGTAGTACCCGGGACAGGGAGTTTGTTTCACCCCTCCACTTT. Translation gives CASSTRDREFVSPLHF.